Below, 2 T cell receptor beta chains from the same sample are listed, as sequenced in a study of follicular helper T cells after annual influenza vaccination. The table came from immunoSEQ multiplex PCR; TCRdb's copy has only in-frame clones and leaves some out. The table has about 3,200 clones, approximately 79% seen once. The time point: 2014-2015 season, 7 days after vaccination. The source material was CXCR5+ CD38- circulating T follicular helper cells from blood, sampled 7 days after influenza vaccination. Subset described: circulating Tfh, non-naive CD4+CXCR5+PD-1+ (ICOS+CD38+ or ICOS-CD38-). These receptors came from an adult who received the influenza vaccine.

This clone has a single count. The chain is built from TRBV11-2 and TRBJ1-4; D is uncertain. Trimming took off 6 bases at V and 5 bases at J, with 13 bases between the two ends. This CDR3 has 14 amino acids. In germline, CDR1 is SGHAT, CDR2 FQNNGV. CDR3 coding DNA: TGTGCCAGCAGTACCCCTCCGTTAAATGAAAAACTGTTTTTT. It specifies CASSTPPLNEKLFF.

V is TRBV7-2 and J is TRBJ1-2; D is perhaps TRBD1 (5 bases). V lost 5 bases, J lost 3 bases, and 10 bases lay in between. The CDR3 length is 13 residues. Germline assignment: CDR1 SGHTA and CDR2 FQGNSA. CDR3 nucleotide sequence: TGTGCCAGCAGCGCCGGGACGGACTATGGCTACACCTTC. As protein: CASSAGTDYGYTF.